This T cell receptor beta chain was found in a study of T cells in Graves' hyperthyroidism and ophthalmopathy. Based on clinical symptoms, serum thyroxine and TRAb, thyroid ultrasound and orbital computed tomography, diagnoses were reached. What was amplified from RNA transcripts were TCR beta CDR3 regions. The study used the HTBI primer set for a first-round RT-PCR of the TCR CDR3. TCRdb redid the calling of the multiplex PCR reads with MiXCR, one entry per CDR3 protein. Here the sample spans over 350,000 distinct CDR3 sequences, about a fifth being singletons. Study-level findings and limits: Model output signaled ophthalmopathy a median around 6.9 months ahead of onset.

In germline, CDR1 is SNHLY, CDR2 FYNNEI. Trimming removed 3 bases from V and 0 bases from J, with 6 bases in between. The CDR3 extends over 14 amino acids. As to this clonotype: Its specificity is unknown.

Sequencing was carried out using blood. The chain uses TRBV2 and TRBJ1-5, with D unresolved. The sequence was obtained from a man in his late teens or twenties with Graves' ophthalmopathy. The DNA for the CDR3 is TGTGCCAGCAGTGAGTTGCATAGCAATCAGCCCCAGCATTTT. It translates to CASSELHSNQPQHF.